The following is a T cell receptor (beta chain) sequence with its context. Its target is unknown. These data come from a study of T cells in Graves' hyperthyroidism and ophthalmopathy. Ophthalmopathy cases scored 3 or more on the Clinical Activity Score and 4 or more on NOSPECS grade, with duration below 3 months. Thyroid ultrasound, orbital computed tomography, clinical symptoms, and serum thyroxine and TRAb underpinned diagnoses. RNA transcripts yielded amplified TCR beta CDR3 regions. The primer set for the first-round RT-PCR of the TCR CDR3 was HTBI. One entry per CDR3 protein, called by TCRdb with MiXCR from the multiplex PCR reads. The repertoire consists of about 640,000 distinct CDR3 sequences, with about a fifth occurring once and the leading ten covering 34%. Looked up from germline, CDR1 is SQVTM and CDR2 is ANQGSEA. V lost 6 bases, J lost 5 bases, and 7 bases stayed unmatched. This CDR3 has 12 residues.

Findings and caveats of the study: Separating ophthalmopathy from stable hyperthyroidism was achieved by a 13 V-J model. Clonotypes that were expanded in thyroid above 0.001 mostly appeared in blood too.

The sequencing sample was made of blood. The rearrangement uses TRBV29-1 and TRBJ2-7; TRBD2 aligns across 7 bases. This clonotype was obtained from a man in his thirties or forties with Graves' ophthalmopathy. The CDR3 region has the DNA TGCAGCGTGGGGAGGGGTCGTGACGAGCAGTACTTC. Protein sequence: CSVGRGRDEQYF.